This TCR beta chain was observed in a study of blood T cell repertoires in COVID-19. Study information: There were acute and convalescent COVID-19 samples, and they came from the United States, Italy and Spain. T cells, B-cell-depleted T cells, or PBMCs provided the cDNA or gDNA that served as material.

Germline CDR1 MNHEY, CDR2 SVGAGI. This CDR3 comprises 15 residues. Losses at the gene ends were 2 bases for V and 4 bases for J; bases not matched to a gene: 6. The authors' processing: Reference gene primers were amplified, and this amplification served to estimate nucleated cell counts. The method was immunoSEQ multiplex PCR; TCRdb's version includes in-frame clones alone and lacks a portion of them. For V, J and clone size, that table is used; D and trimming come from the DNA. The sample yields 45,000 to 55,000 clones, over 80% seen once. The gene calls are TRBV6-5 and TRBJ1-1, with 8 bases lining up with TRBD1. The sequenced material came from peripheral blood. This receptor was obtained from a human donor in a cohort sampled during active COVID-19. The CDR3 region is CASSYTTGVGTEAFF. The CDR3 DNA is TGTGCCAGCAGTTACACGACAGGGGTAGGCACTGAAGCTTTCTTT.